The 28 T cell receptor beta chains given below trace back to one sample, sequenced in a study of CD8 T cells in Susac syndrome. Random-hexamer reverse transcription was applied to 0.5 to 1 ug RNA. Using its own MiXCR run on the immunoSEQ multiplex PCR reads, TCRdb lists one record per CDR3 protein. This table holds some 120,000 distinct CDR3 sequences, 90% to 95% found once. The sequencing input was CD8+ T cells from PBMCs. The source of these receptors is a human donor with Susac syndrome.

The V call is TRBV4-1, the J call TRBJ2-2, with D possibly being TRBD1 or TRBD2 (5 bases each). The CDR3 is 16 residues long. CDR1 is MGHRA and CDR2 is YSYEKL in the germline V gene. The germline V and J ends were trimmed by 1 base and 7 bases, with 16 bases remaining between them. CDR3 coding DNA: TGCGCCAGCAGCCAAGGGGCAGGGAGATCTGTCGGGGAGCTGTTTTTT. Protein: CASSQGAGRSVGELFF.

The gene calls are TRBV12-5 and TRBJ2-5; D might be TRBD1 (7 bases). CDR1 and CDR2 (germline): LGHNT, FRNRAP. V lost 2 bases and J lost 1, with 17 bases in between. CDR3 length equals 17 residues. The CDR3 nucleotides are TGTGCTAGTGGTTTGAGGGAGGCAGGGGGGCTCCAAGAGACCCAGTACTTC. Its translation is CASGLREAGGLQETQYF. Full variable domain (missing parts from reference TRBV12-5 and TRBJ2-5): DARVTQTPRHKVTEMGQEVTMRCQPILGHNTVFWYRQTMMQGLELLAYFRNRAPLDDSGMPKDRFSAEMPDATLATLKIQPSEPRDSAVYFCASGLREAGGLQETQYFGPGTRLLVL.

This clonotype is a singleton in its sample. The J gene is TRBJ1-4, the V gene TRBV9; D not resolved. Germline V gene sequence: CDR1 SGDLS, CDR2 YYNGEE. This CDR3 has 13 residues. The V gene lost 0 bases and the J gene lost 5 bases, with 5 bases spanning the gap. This CDR3 reads CASSVGGNEKLFF. DNA for the CDR3: TGTGCCAGCAGCGTAGGAGGAAATGAAAAACTGTTTTTT. The full variable domain, with the rest looked up from reference TRBV9 and TRBJ1-4, is DSGVTQTPKHLITATGQRVTLRCSPRSGDLSVYWYQQSLDQGLQFLIQYYNGEERAKGNILERFSAQQFPDLHSELNLSSLELGDSALYFCASSVGGNEKLFFGSGTQLSVL.

This chain connects TRBV7-9 to TRBJ2-3; no clear D. V was shortened by 5 bases and J by 2 bases, with 8 bases between the two germline ends. The CDR3 extends over 13 amino acids. From germline, CDR1 is SEHNR and CDR2 FQNEAQ (reference sequence). The CDR3 bases are TGTGCCAGCAGCCTATCGATCACAGATACGCAGTATTTT. Amino acids: CASSLSITDTQYF.

The chain joins TRBV7-9 to TRBJ2-7; 7 bases align to TRBD1. The CDR3 extends over 16 amino acids. V was pared by 4 bases and J by 0 bases, with 9 bases of the junction left unmatched. CDR1 is SEHNR, CDR2 FQNEAQ, per germline (reference sequence). This CDR3 reads CASSSPGTETSYEQYF. CDR3 sequence (DNA): TGTGCCAGCAGCTCTCCCGGGACAGAGACCTCCTACGAGCAGTACTTC.

This clonotype occurred once. J is TRBJ1-2 and V is TRBV18, with D perhaps TRBD1 (5 bases). Looked up from germline, CDR1 is KGHSH and CDR2 is LQKENI. V was trimmed by 6 bases and J by 2 bases, leaving 10 bases between them. This CDR3 is built from 13 residues. The CDR3 spells CASSLQENYGYTF. In nucleotides, the CDR3 is TGTGCCAGCTCCCTACAGGAGAACTATGGCTACACCTTC. The variable domain in full, completed from reference TRBV18 and TRBJ1-2, reads NAGVMQNPRHLVRRRGQEARLRCSPMKGHSHVYWYRQLPEEGLKFMVYLQKENIIDESGMPKERFSAEFPKEGPSILRIQQVVRGDSAAYFCASSLQENYGYTFGSGTRLTVV.

This chain joins TRBV5-4 and TRBJ2-3; TRBD2 matches at 13 bases. V lost 4 bases to trimming and J lost 3 bases; unmatched junction nucleotides: 5. Germline V gene data show CDR1 as SGHNT and CDR2 as YYREEE (reference sequence). The CDR3 runs to 16 residues. CDR3 in DNA: TGTGCCAGCAGCGGAAGACTAGCGGGGGGAACAGATACGCAGTATTTT. Residues: CASSGRLAGGTDTQYF. The entire variable domain, with the rest obtained from reference TRBV5-4 and TRBJ2-3, is as follows: ETGVTQSPTHLIKTRGQQVTLRCSSQSGHNTVSWYQQALGQGPQFIFQYYREEENGRGNFPPRFSGLQFPNYSSELNVNALELDDSALYLCASSGRLAGGTDTQYFGPGTRLTVL.

The chain is built from TRBV19 and TRBJ2-3, with D possibly called TRBD1 or TRBD2 (8 bases each). V was shortened by 10 bases and J by 6 bases, with 23 bases between the two germline ends. The CDR3 sequence is 15 residues long. Germline V lookup: CDR1 LNHDA, CDR2 SQIVND (reference sequence). The CDR3 sequence: CATAGGQATWDTQYF. The CDR3 DNA reads TGTGCCACCGCGGGGGGACAGGCGACTTGGGATACGCAGTATTTT.

The chain joins TRBV3-1 to TRBJ2-1; 10 bases map to TRBD2. V shed 0 bases, J shed 7 bases, and the junction held 12 bases outside the gene matches. Germline V gene sequence: CDR1 LGHDT, CDR2 YNNKEL (reference sequence). The CDR3 is 18 residues long. CDR3 sequence (DNA): TGTGCCAGCAGCCAAGAATCAGCGGGAGGGCGTTTTTCGAATGAGCAGTTCTTC. This codes for CASSQESAGGRFSNEQFF.

The chain uses TRBV30 and TRBJ1-4; 7 bases match TRBD1. Losses at the gene ends were 3 bases for V and 2 bases for J; bases not matched to a gene: 6. The CDR3 is made up of 15 amino acids. CDR1 and CDR2 from the germline V gene are GTSNPN and SVGIG (reference sequence). The CDR3, as DNA: TGTGCCTGGAGCGAGACAGGGAACACTAATGAAAAACTGTTTTTT. Amino acids: CAWSETGNTNEKLFF.

J is TRBJ1-1 and V is TRBV5-6, with D maybe TRBD1 (6 bases). Germline V gene sequence: CDR1 SGHDT, CDR2 YYEEEE. This CDR3 spans 12 amino acids. V shed 7 bases and J shed 4 bases, with 11 bases lying between them. The CDR3 DNA reads TGTGCCAGCGGAGGACAGTCCACTGAAGCTTTCTTT. This encodes CASGGQSTEAFF.

The chain is built from TRBV2 and TRBJ1-1, with 7 nucleotides matching TRBD1. Losses at the gene ends were 7 bases for V and 7 bases for J; bases not matched to a gene: 3. The CDR3 sequence is 11 residues long. Germline V CDR1 and CDR2: SNHLY, FYNNEI. The chain's CDR3 is CASINRGEAFF. The CDR3 DNA reads TGTGCCAGCATTAACAGGGGTGAAGCTTTCTTT.

This sequence joins TRBV9 and TRBJ1-2; TRBD1 agrees at 9 bases. Germline trimming cut 4 bases from V and 7 bases from J; bases unmatched to any gene: 5. The V gene's germline CDR1 is SGDLS and CDR2 YYNGEE. The CDR3 runs 13 residues. The CDR3: CASSTGTGFGYTF. Here the CDR3 DNA reads TGTGCCAGCAGCACCGGGACAGGGTTTGGCTACACCTTC.

The chain joins TRBV4-3 to TRBJ2-2, with 10 bases fitting TRBD2. Trimming removed 0 bases from V and 7 bases from J; junction bases left unmatched: 8. The CDR3 has 17 residues. CDR1 and CDR2 from the germline V gene are LGHNA and YSLEER. In DNA, the CDR3 is TGCGCCAGCAGCCAAGATAGGTCTAGCGGGAGTGGCGGGGAGCTGTTTTTT. Translating it yields CASSQDRSSGSGGELFF.

The chain recombines TRBV7-9 with TRBJ1-1, with D unresolved. Germline V gene sequence: CDR1 SEHNR, CDR2 FQNEAQ (reference sequence). Trimming shortened V by 0 bases and J by 0 bases, and 8 bases separated the two germline ends. The CDR3 is made up of 15 amino acids. For the CDR3, the DNA is TGTGCCAGCAGCTTAGCGGGTCGGGTGAACACTGAAGCTTTCTTT. This gives the protein CASSLAGRVNTEAFF.

This CDR3 is CASSPQDGQGAMNEQYF. Written as DNA, the CDR3 is TGTGCCAGCAGTCCTCAGGACGGACAGGGGGCGATGAACGAGCAGTACTTC. The chain couples TRBV25-1 to TRBJ2-7, with TRBD1 matching 11 bases. This CDR3 contains 17 residues. J lost 5 bases, V lost 5 bases, and 14 bases had no gene match. Germline V gene data show CDR1 as MGHDK and CDR2 as SYGVNS.

The chain is built from TRBV12-3 or TRBV12-4 and TRBJ2-3, with D perhaps matching TRBD2 (5 bases). Trimming pared 6 bases from V and 1 base from J, leaving 17 bases between. The CDR3 has 16 amino acids. The CDR3 DNA sequence: TGTGCCAGCAGCACCTCCGAGGTGGAGGGCACAGATACGCAGTATTTT. The encoded protein is CASSTSEVEGTDTQYF.

Comments on this clonotype: The junction does not match germline at one end; this may be a read error. The CDR3 is CSEGIRGIF. The DNA of the CDR3 is TGCAGTGAAGGTATTAGAGGGATCTTT. This rearrangement joins TRBV20-1 to TRBJ1-1, with D hard to call. From germline, CDR1 is DFQATT and CDR2 SNEGSKA (reference sequence). The CDR3 sequence is 9 residues long.

The chain couples TRBV5-6 to TRBJ2-2, with 11 bases fitting TRBD1. This CDR3 region has 15 residues. Germline V CDR1 and CDR2: SGHDT, YYEEEE. The V segment lost 4 bases and the J segment 6 bases; nucleotides outside the gene matches: 5. CDR3 loop: CASSLGTGGAGELFF. CDR3 DNA sequence: TGTGCCAGCAGCCTGGGGACAGGGGGAGCCGGGGAGCTGTTTTTT.

The V gene is TRBV20-1, the J gene TRBJ1-4; no clear D. Trimming cost V 1 base and J 4 bases, with 13 bases left between them. CDR3 length: 15 residues. Per germline, CDR1 DFQATT and CDR2 SNEGSKA (reference sequence). CDR3 residues: CSARARGQVNEKLFF. The CDR3 DNA reads TGCAGTGCTAGAGCCAGAGGGCAGGTTAATGAAAAACTGTTTTTT.

The V call is TRBV30, the J call TRBJ2-1; TRBD2 might be the D (5 bases). The germline CDR1 and CDR2 sequences are GTSNPN and SVGIG (reference sequence). There are 16 residues in the CDR3. Deletions cut 3 bases from V and 7 bases from J, with 22 bases between. The CDR3 region has the DNA TGTGCCTGGAGCGAAGGACTCTCCCCTATTTGGAATGAGCAGTTCTTC. Translation: CAWSEGLSPIWNEQFF.

The chain carries TRBV2 and TRBJ2-7; 7 nucleotides agree with TRBD1. Germline CDR1 SNHLY, CDR2 FYNNEI. The CDR3 extends over 13 amino acids. The ends lost 7 bases at V and 0 bases at J; junction bases unmatched: 3. Written as DNA, the CDR3 is TGTGCCAGCATTCGACAGGGCTCCTACGAGCAGTACTTC. Amino acids: CASIRQGSYEQYF. The full variable domain, its missing parts supplied by reference TRBV2 and TRBJ2-7, is EPEVTQTPSHQVTQMGQEVILRCVPISNHLYFYWYRQILGQKVEFLVSFYNNEISEKSEIFDDQFSVERPDGSNFTLKIRSTKLEDSAMYFCASIRQGSYEQYFGPGTRLTVT.

This sequence joins TRBV5-1 and TRBJ2-7; possible D gene TRBD2, 6 bases. V lost 4 bases to trimming and J lost 11 bases, with 13 bases between them. The CDR3 extends over 11 amino acids. CDR1 SGHRS and CDR2 YFSETQ come from the germline V gene. CDR3 residues: CASSLAGQEYF. The DNA for the CDR3 is TGCGCCAGCAGCCTCGCGGGGCAGGAGTACTTC.

The chain combines TRBV6-4 with TRBJ2-1; D uncertain. The germline V and J ends were trimmed by 2 bases and 6 bases, with 8 bases remaining between them. CDR1 is MRHNA, CDR2 SNTAGT, per germline. The CDR3 runs to 13 residues. The CDR3 DNA sequence: TGTGCCAGCAGTGACGCTTGGGGCAATGAGCAGTTCTTC. The encoded protein is CASSDAWGNEQFF.

The rearrangement links TRBV4-1 to TRBJ1-5; TRBD1 aligns across 7 bases. CDR1 is MGHRA, CDR2 YSYEKL, per germline. The CDR3 totals 15 residues. The trim removed 3 bases at V and 2 bases at J, leaving 4 bases unmatched. The DNA of the CDR3 is TGCGCCAGCAGCCATCAGGGGGATGGCAATCAGCCCCAGCATTTT. Its protein product is CASSHQGDGNQPQHF.

This clonotype appeared a single time. The rearrangement joins TRBV28 to TRBJ2-1, with 7 bases matching TRBD2. The J segment lost 14 bases and the V segment lost 8 bases, leaving 12 bases of the junction unmatched. This CDR3 is 12 amino acids long. Germline-derived CDR1 and CDR2 are MDHEN and SYDVKM. CDR3 protein: CASGTTSMLEFF. For the CDR3, the DNA is TGTGCCAGCGGGACTACCTCAATGTTGGAGTTCTTC.

This chain connects TRBV11-2 to TRBJ2-2, with 9 bases aligning to TRBD2. The germline V gene has CDR1 SGHAT and CDR2 FQNNGV. There are 19 residues in the CDR3. With V trimmed by 4 bases and J by 2 bases, 14 bases remained unmatched. CDR3 nucleotide sequence: TGTGCCAGCAGCTCAGCTTTTAGGCGGGAGGGCCGAAACACCGGGGAGCTGTTTTTT. Encoded protein: CASSSAFRREGRNTGELFF.

J is TRBJ2-7 and V is TRBV3-1; D not certain. CDR3 length equals 14 residues. Trimming removed 0 bases from V and 1 base from J, with 7 bases in between. CDR1 and CDR2 from the germline V gene are LGHDT and YNNKEL (reference sequence). This CDR3 reads CASSQENRSYEQYF. In nucleotides, the CDR3 is TGTGCCAGCAGCCAAGAAAACAGATCCTACGAGCAGTACTTC.